The clone carrying this T cell receptor beta chain has a count of ten or more. The CDR3 is 13 amino acids. Trimming left V 1 base short and J 4 bases short, with 7 bases between. These data are taken from a study of neurological immune-mediated disorders. The cDNA was generated by 5'RACE with 10-nucleotide random UMIs. TCRdb ran MiXCR on the 5' RACE reads and lists one entry per CDR3 protein. This table holds about 30,000 distinct CDR3 sequences, more than 14% found once. V and J are TRBV12-3 or TRBV12-4 and TRBJ1-2, with D possibly being TRBD1 (6 bases). Sequencing was done on a sample of PBMCs. The source of this sequence is a man between 65 and 85 years old in good health. Here the CDR3 DNA reads TGTGCCAGCAGTTTAGGAGGGGGCTATGGCTACACCTTC. Translation: CASSLGGGYGYTF.